This T cell receptor (beta chain) was sequenced for a study of metastatic and nonmetastatic thyroid tumors. Study overall: It was across blood and tumor or nodule tissue from malignant and benign thyroid patients that repertoires were compared.

By sample share, this clone is medium-sized. The target antigen is unknown. V gave up 2 bases and J gave up 6 bases; unmatched junction bases: 7. Germline values: CDR1 SEHNR, CDR2 FQNEAQ (reference sequence). The CDR3 has 16 residues. The entire patient cohort was treatment-naive prior to thyroid surgery. As processed by the authors: To classify distant metastasis in papillary thyroid cancer, a model was built from CDR3 differences across clinicopathological groups. TCRdb re-clonotyped the PCR reads through MiXCR. The V and J calls here are based on TCRdb, not the publication. The sample carries about 7,700 clones, 29% recorded once. Whole-study results and caveats: Benign nodules reportedly had significantly lower TCR beta diversity than malignant thyroid tumors in blood and tumor.

The sequence was obtained from a female donor with papillary thyroid cancer or a benign thyroid nodule (not recorded which). Some clones in this sample may be carry-over from other donors' samples. Material for sequencing was tumor tissue. The chain uses TRBV7-9 and TRBJ2-1; 10 bases align to TRBD2. The CDR3 reads CASSLPSGGAGNEQFF. CDR3 sequence (DNA): TGTGCCAGCAGCTTACCCAGCGGGGGGGCTGGCAATGAGCAGTTCTTC.